One sample yielded the 24 T cell receptor beta chains listed below, sequenced in a study of regulatory T cells in long-lasting Graves disease. Relying on iRepertoire HTBI primers and Arm-PCR of CDR3 regions, the team built TCR beta libraries. One entry per CDR3 protein results from TCRdb running MiXCR on the multiplex PCR reads. The sample gives approximately 350,000 distinct CDR3 sequences, 10% to 15% of which show up once; approximately 19% is in the top ten. The time point: newly diagnosed GD, antithyroid drugs for less than 3 months. From PBMCs, RNA was extracted and then used to make the TCR library. This sample also appeared in a second study, on T cells in Graves' hyperthyroidism and ophthalmopathy.

Sample: peripheral blood mononuclear cells (PBMCs), taken at new diagnosis, from a patient treated with antithyroid drugs. Every receptor here comes from a woman aged 18 to 35 with Graves disease.

The chain employs TRBV24-1 and TRBJ2-3; D unresolved. The V gene's germline CDR1 is KGHDR and CDR2 SFDVKD. Deletions cut 3 bases from V and 4 bases from J, with 28 bases between. This CDR3 has 20 residues. CDR3 nucleotides: TGTGCCACCAGTGATCGAACTGAGTCGCAACTCGGAAGCCCCCCAGATACGCAGTATTTT. Translated: CATSDRTESQLGSPPDTQYF.

The chain combines TRBV4-1 with TRBJ1-4; D is unclear. V dropped 4 bases and J dropped 7 bases, with 16 bases sitting between them. Germline-derived CDR1 and CDR2 are MGHRA and YSYEKL. This CDR3 region has 15 residues. CDR3 region: CASSPLSGWFEKLFF. In DNA, the CDR3 is TGCGCCAGCAGCCCGCTGTCGGGCTGGTTTGAAAAACTGTTTTTT.

The sample holds many counts of this clonotype. The rearrangement links TRBV7-3 to TRBJ1-2; TRBD1 is a possible D gene (6 bases). The V gene lost 4 bases and the J gene lost 7 bases, with 13 bases spanning the gap. Germline V gene lookup returns CDR1 SGHTA and CDR2 FQGTGA. CDR3 length: 13 amino acids. The CDR3 protein is CASSSDRATGYTF. In DNA, the CDR3 is TGTGCCAGCAGCTCGGACAGAGCGACTGGCTACACCTTC.

This clonotype was seen at least ten times. This rearrangement joins TRBV7-8 to TRBJ2-5; D unclear. Between the trimmed V and J ends, which lost 0 bases and 4 bases, there was a span of 6 bases. Germline values: CDR1 SGHVS, CDR2 FQNEAQ. This CDR3 is 13 amino acids long. Here the CDR3 reads CASSLARRETQYF. The CDR3 coding sequence is TGTGCCAGCAGCTTAGCTAGGAGAGAGACCCAGTACTTC.

There are a few counts of this clonotype. The J gene is TRBJ2-6, the V gene TRBV4-1, with no clear D. Germline values: CDR1 MGHRA, CDR2 YSYEKL. The CDR3 is 13 amino acids. V dropped 1 base and J dropped 4 bases, with 2 bases sitting between them. The CDR3 reads CASSQAGANVLTF. The CDR3, as DNA: TGCGCCAGCAGCCAAGCAGGGGCCAACGTCCTGACTTTC.

This clonotype was seen only a few times. Since a much larger clone is just one base distant, this may be a read error. The rearrangement joins TRBV7-3 to TRBJ1-2; no clear D gene. The CDR3 loop spans 13 amino acids. Per germline, CDR1 SGHTA and CDR2 FQGTGA. The CDR3 DNA follows: TGTGCCAGCAGCTTAGGACCCGACTATGGCTACATCTTC. Protein sequence: CASSLGPDYGYIF.

This clonotype showed up many times. This rearrangement joins TRBV28 to TRBJ2-5, with a weak D call TRBD2 (6 bases). V shed 2 bases and J shed 5 bases, with 27 bases lying between them. Germline CDR1 MDHEN, CDR2 SYDVKM. The CDR3 loop spans 19 amino acids. CDR3 sequence reads: CASSLGGWVRRDSLETQYF. The CDR3 coding sequence is TGTGCCAGCAGTTTAGGTGGCTGGGTCCGGCGGGATAGTTTGGAGACCCAGTACTTC.

The V gene is TRBV27, the J gene TRBJ2-3; D gene ambiguous. The CDR3 consists of 13 residues. Germline CDR1 MNHEY, CDR2 SMNVEV (reference sequence). V was pared by 6 bases and J by 3 bases, with 10 bases between. The CDR3 DNA is TGTGCCAGCAGCAATTCAGTGACAGATACGCAGTATTTT. Encoded protein: CASSNSVTDTQYF.

This clonotype occurred a few times. A much larger clone lies one base from this, so it may be a read error. The chain combines TRBV10-3 with TRBJ1-4; D ambiguous. Germline loops: CDR1 ENHRY, CDR2 SYGVKD. CDR3 length equals 15 residues. The V end lost 6 bases, the J end lost 10 bases, and 21 bases lay between the germline ends. CDR3 nucleotide sequence: TGTGCCATCAGCTCAGTGCGTCCCGATATGGGAAAACTGTTTTTT. Encoded protein: CAISSVRPDMGKLFF.

Ten or more counts support this clonotype. This chain uses TRBV28 with TRBJ2-5; no firm D call. The CDR3 has 15 residues. The germline CDR1 and CDR2 sequences are MDHEN and SYDVKM. Trimming took 0 bases from V and 5 from J, leaving 13 bases between them. The CDR3 protein is CASSLWTQQRETQYF. The CDR3 DNA reads TGTGCCAGCAGTTTATGGACTCAGCAGAGGGAGACCCAGTACTTC. Full variable domain (remainder filled in from reference TRBV28 and TRBJ2-5): DVKVTQSSRYLVKRTGEKVFLECVQDMDHENMFWYRQDPGLGLRLIYFSYDVKMKEKGDIPEGYSVSREKKERFSLILESASTNQTSMYLCASSLWTQQRETQYFGPGTRLLVL.

This clonotype has a handful of counts. The chain employs TRBV4-2 and TRBJ2-1, with 9 bases fitting TRBD2. V shed 0 bases, J shed 4 bases, and the junction held 10 bases outside the gene matches. This CDR3 comprises 18 residues. Germline CDR1 is LGHNA and CDR2 is YNFKEQ. For the CDR3, the DNA is TGTGCCAGCAGCCAAGATAGGCCGGGACTAGCTGCATACAATGAGCAGTTCTTC. This sequence encodes CASSQDRPGLAAYNEQFF.

This clonotype was seen many times. This chain joins TRBV27 and TRBJ2-7; a possible D gene is TRBD1 (6 bases). Per germline, CDR1 MNHEY and CDR2 SMNVEV (reference sequence). CDR3 length equals 14 residues. V lost 6 bases and J lost 2, with 14 bases in between. The CDR3 DNA reads as TGTGCCAGCAGCCCCTACAGGACAGCCTACGAGCAGTACTTC. This sequence encodes CASSPYRTAYEQYF.

Of note for this clonotype: A read error is possible here, since a much larger clone lies one base away. The chain is built from TRBV11-2 and TRBJ1-2; D may be TRBD1 (5 bases). Germline assignment: CDR1 SGHAT and CDR2 FQNNGV. V gave up 0 bases and J gave up 7 bases, with 12 bases separating them. The CDR3 is made up of 14 amino acids. For the CDR3, the DNA is TGTGCCAGCAGCTTAGATGGGACTGAGGGTGGCTACACCTTC. This codes for CASSLDGTEGGYTF.

The sample holds many counts of this clonotype. J is TRBJ2-2 and V is TRBV7-8; tentatively, D is TRBD1 (6 bases). The germline gives CDR1 SGHVS, CDR2 FQNEAQ. The CDR3 length is 14 residues. V lost 0 bases and J lost 6, with 8 bases in between. As DNA, the CDR3 is TGTGCCAGCAGCTTAGCGAGGGGGTCCGGGGAGCTGTTTTTT. This codes for CASSLARGSGELFF.

The table lists this clonotype with a count of one. A read error may produce the germline difference seen at one junction end. The chain combines TRBV12-3 or TRBV12-4 with TRBJ1-2; D is ambiguous. The CDR3 extends over 17 amino acids. The CDR3 DNA is TGCGCCAGCAGCCAATTATCGCGTGGACTGACTAACTATGGCTACACCTTC. Translated, it gives CASSQLSRGLTNYGYTF.

The chain is built from TRBV7-3 and TRBJ2-2; perhaps TRBD1 as D (5 bases). Trimming shortened V by 1 base and J by 6 bases, and 12 bases separated the two germline ends. This CDR3 contains 15 residues. Germline values: CDR1 SGHTA, CDR2 FQGTGA. DNA for the CDR3: TGTGCCAGCAGCTTAAGTGGACACCCCTCCGGGGAGCTGTTTTTT. Translating it yields CASSLSGHPSGELFF. The complete variable domain, with remaining parts taken from reference TRBV7-3 and TRBJ2-2, reads GAGVSQTPSNKVTEKGKYVELRCDPISGHTALYWYRQSLGQGPEFLIYFQGTGAADDSGLPNDRFFAVRPEGSVSTLKIQRTERGDSAVYLCASSLSGHPSGELFFGEGSRLTVL.

The CDR3 DNA follows: TGTGCCACGGATCAGAACACCGGGGAGCTGTTTTTT. Translating it yields CATDQNTGELFF. The rearrangement joins TRBV10-3 to TRBJ2-2; D remains ambiguous. The CDR3 length is 12 residues. Germline lookup yields CDR1 ENHRY and CDR2 SYGVKD. The V gene lost 10 bases and the J gene lost 1 base, with 7 bases spanning the gap.

This clonotype has at least ten counts. The chain links TRBV7-2 to TRBJ2-7; TRBD2 agrees at 7 bases. The CDR3 extends over 15 amino acids. Per germline, CDR1 SGHTA and CDR2 FQGNSA. Germline trimming cut 5 bases from V and 2 bases from J; bases unmatched to any gene: 9. CDR3 sequence (DNA): TGTGCCAGCAGCCCGAACGGGGGGATAACCTACGAGCAGTACGTC. As protein: CASSPNGGITYEQYV.

There are a few counts of this clonotype. This chain uses TRBV15 with TRBJ2-7; D gene ambiguous. V lost 3 bases and J lost 3, with 9 bases in between. The V gene's germline CDR1 is LNHNV and CDR2 YYDKDF (reference sequence). CDR3 length equals 13 residues. The CDR3 nucleotides are TGTGCCACCAGCAGCGGACGGAGCTACGAGCAGTACGTC. Its translation: CATSSGRSYEQYV.

In this sample, this clonotype turned up many times. The CDR3 region has the DNA TGTGCCAGCAGCTTAGTTCTAGGTACAGGCCATGAGAACACTGAAGCTTTCTTT. Translation gives CASSLVLGTGHENTEAFF. This rearrangement joins TRBV7-9 to TRBJ1-1; a weak D match, TRBD1 (5 bases). Germline V gives CDR1 SEHNR, CDR2 FQNEAQ (reference sequence). V lost 1 base and J lost 1, with 19 bases in between. CDR3 length: 18 residues.

The rearrangement joins TRBV29-1 to TRBJ1-6; D is perhaps TRBD1 (5 bases). V was pared by 5 bases and J by 10 bases, with 15 bases between. Germline CDR1 and CDR2: SQVTM and ANQGSEA. The CDR3 has 13 residues. CDR3 nucleotide sequence: TGCAGCGTTAAAGGGACTGCCAGATCACCCCTCCACTTT. Its protein product is CSVKGTARSPLHF.

The table lists this clonotype with many counts. V usage is TRBV28 and J usage is TRBJ2-1; TRBD2 agrees at 11 bases. Trimming removed 4 bases from V and 8 bases from J; junction bases left unmatched: 10. This CDR3 is built from 16 residues. Germline loops: CDR1 MDHEN, CDR2 SYDVKM. This chain's CDR3 is CASSSRLAGSFYEQFF. CDR3 nucleotides: TGTGCCAGCAGTTCCCGACTAGCGGGATCATTCTATGAGCAGTTCTTC.

Many counts were recorded for this clonotype. The chain has TRBV18 and TRBJ2-7; D is ambiguous. Trimming cost V 5 bases and J 3 bases, with 14 bases left between them. This CDR3 contains 14 residues. The V gene's germline CDR1 is KGHSH and CDR2 LQKENI. CDR3 coding DNA: TGTGCCAGCTCAAACAGACGCGTGGACTACGAGCAGTACTTC. Protein: CASSNRRVDYEQYF.

The sample holds many counts of this clonotype. The chain is built from TRBV11-2 and TRBJ2-3; D call uncertain. Germline assignment: CDR1 SGHAT and CDR2 FQNNGV. Trimming took off 0 bases at V and 3 bases at J, with 10 bases between the two ends. CDR3 size: 15 residues. CDR3 sequence reads: CASSLEPFPTDTQYF. The DNA of the CDR3 is TGTGCCAGCAGCTTAGAACCTTTCCCGACAGATACGCAGTATTTT.